One sample yielded the 6 T cell receptor beta chains listed below, sequenced in a study of blood T cell repertoires in COVID-19. The protocol was immunoSEQ multiplex PCR, while the TCRdb copy is restricted to in-frame clones and leaves out a portion. The table has about 230,000 clones, 87% seen once; the top ten hold roughly 12%. Sequencing was performed on peripheral blood. The origin of the receptors is a woman aged 18-30 years who had recovered from COVID-19.

The chain carries TRBV7-3 and TRBJ2-1, with 11 nucleotides matching TRBD2. CDR3 length: 16 amino acids. The germline V gene has CDR1 SGHTA and CDR2 FQGTGA. V lost 2 bases to trimming and J lost 4 bases; unmatched junction nucleotides: 4. DNA for the CDR3: TGTGCCAGCAGCTTAGTAGCGGGAGGGAGGTACAATGAGCAGTTCTTC. Protein: CASSLVAGGRYNEQFF.

The chain couples TRBV9 to TRBJ2-2; 8 bases align to TRBD1. CDR1 and CDR2 from the germline V gene are SGDLS and YYNGEE. V dropped 2 bases and J dropped 5; count of bases not matched to a gene: 8. The CDR3 loop spans 16 amino acids. The CDR3, as DNA: TGTGCCAGCAGCGTGTCAGGGGGCGCCGGAACCGGGGAGCTGTTTTTT. Encoded protein: CASSVSGGAGTGELFF.

The chain carries TRBV4-1 and TRBJ2-1; perhaps TRBD2 as D (5 bases). The germline V and J ends were trimmed by 2 bases and 6 bases, with 26 bases remaining between them. The CDR3 covers 19 residues. The germline CDR1 and CDR2 sequences are MGHRA and YSYEKL. The DNA of the CDR3 is TGCGCCAGCAGCCAACCCATAACCGGGAAAAAACTAGATGGCAATGAGCAGTTCTTC. Translation gives CASSQPITGKKLDGNEQFF.

The gene calls are TRBV10-1 and TRBJ2-7, with 8 bases aligning to TRBD1. The germline V gene encodes CDR1 WNHNN and CDR2 SYGVQD (reference sequence). The J segment lost 3 bases and the V segment lost 6 bases, leaving 4 bases of the junction unmatched. CDR3 length: 13 residues. The CDR3 nucleotides read TGCGCCAGCAGCCCGGGACAGGACTACGAGCAGTACTTC. Translation gives CASSPGQDYEQYF.

V usage is TRBV6-5 and J usage is TRBJ1-2; perhaps TRBD1 as D (6 bases). V lost 7 bases, J lost 3 bases, and 18 bases lay in between. From germline, CDR1 is MNHEY and CDR2 SVGAGI. The CDR3 is 15 amino acids. This CDR3 reads CASNGVGAGDYGYTF. CDR3 bases: TGTGCCAGCAATGGAGTTGGCGCAGGGGACTATGGCTACACCTTC.

The chain links TRBV27 to TRBJ2-7; 9 bases are a match to TRBD1. The germline CDR1 and CDR2 sequences are MNHEY and SMNVEV (reference sequence). The CDR3 totals 15 residues. V lost 3 bases and J lost 4; bases outside the gene matches: 7. This CDR3 reads CASSLAGTGLYEQYF. CDR3 DNA sequence: TGTGCCAGCAGTTTGGCCGGGACAGGGCTTTACGAGCAGTACTTC.